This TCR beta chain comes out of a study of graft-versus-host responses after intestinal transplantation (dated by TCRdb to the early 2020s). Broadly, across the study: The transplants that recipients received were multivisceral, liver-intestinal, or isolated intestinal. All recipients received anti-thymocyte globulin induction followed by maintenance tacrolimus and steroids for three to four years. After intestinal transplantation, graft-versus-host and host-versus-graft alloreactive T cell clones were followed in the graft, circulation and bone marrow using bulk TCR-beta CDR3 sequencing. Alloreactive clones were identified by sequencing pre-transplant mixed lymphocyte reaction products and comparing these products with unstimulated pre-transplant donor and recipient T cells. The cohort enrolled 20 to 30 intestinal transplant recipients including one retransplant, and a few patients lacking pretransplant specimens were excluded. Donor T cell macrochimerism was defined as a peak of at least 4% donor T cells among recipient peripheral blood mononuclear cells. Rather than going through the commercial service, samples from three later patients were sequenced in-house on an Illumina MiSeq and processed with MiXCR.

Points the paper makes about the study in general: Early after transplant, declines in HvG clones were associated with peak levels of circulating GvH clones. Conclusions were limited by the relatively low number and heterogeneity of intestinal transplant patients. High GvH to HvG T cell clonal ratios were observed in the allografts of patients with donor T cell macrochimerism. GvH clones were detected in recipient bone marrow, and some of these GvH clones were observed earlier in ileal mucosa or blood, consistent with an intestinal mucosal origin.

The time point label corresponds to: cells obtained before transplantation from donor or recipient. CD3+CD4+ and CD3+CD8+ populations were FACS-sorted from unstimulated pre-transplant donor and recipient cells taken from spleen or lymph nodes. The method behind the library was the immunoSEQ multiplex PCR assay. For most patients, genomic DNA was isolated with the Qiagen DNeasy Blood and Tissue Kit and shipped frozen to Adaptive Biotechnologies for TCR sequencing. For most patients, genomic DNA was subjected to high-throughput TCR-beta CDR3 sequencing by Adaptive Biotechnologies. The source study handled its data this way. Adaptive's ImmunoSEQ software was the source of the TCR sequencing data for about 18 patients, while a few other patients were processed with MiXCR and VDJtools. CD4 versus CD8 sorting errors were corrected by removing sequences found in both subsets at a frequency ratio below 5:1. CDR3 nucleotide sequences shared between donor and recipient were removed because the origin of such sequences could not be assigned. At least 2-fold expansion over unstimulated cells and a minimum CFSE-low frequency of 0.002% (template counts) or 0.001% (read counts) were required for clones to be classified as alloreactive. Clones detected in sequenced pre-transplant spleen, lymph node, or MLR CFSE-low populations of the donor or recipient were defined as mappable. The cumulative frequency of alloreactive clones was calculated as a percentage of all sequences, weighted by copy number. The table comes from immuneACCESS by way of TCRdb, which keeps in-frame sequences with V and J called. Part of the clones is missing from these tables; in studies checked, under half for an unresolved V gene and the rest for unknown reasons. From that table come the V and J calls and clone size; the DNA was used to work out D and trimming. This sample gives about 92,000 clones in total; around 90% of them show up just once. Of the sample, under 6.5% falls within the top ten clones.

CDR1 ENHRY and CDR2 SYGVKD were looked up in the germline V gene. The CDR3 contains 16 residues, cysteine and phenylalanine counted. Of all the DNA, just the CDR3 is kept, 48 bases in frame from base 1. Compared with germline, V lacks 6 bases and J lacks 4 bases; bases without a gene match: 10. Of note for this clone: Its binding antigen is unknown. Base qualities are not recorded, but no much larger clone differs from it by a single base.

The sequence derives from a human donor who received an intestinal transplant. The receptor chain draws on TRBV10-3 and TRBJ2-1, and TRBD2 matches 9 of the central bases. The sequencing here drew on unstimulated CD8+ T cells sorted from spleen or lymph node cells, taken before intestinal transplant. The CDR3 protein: CAIRDPLAGEYNEQFF. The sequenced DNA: TGTGCCATCAGGGATCCCTTAGCGGGAGAGTACAATGAGCAGTTCTTC.